The next 9 T cell receptor beta chains were all read from a single sample in a study of Graves' ophthalmopathy and Graves' hyperthyroidism. Researchers took RNA transcripts and amplified TCR beta CDR3 regions from them. After a first-round RT-PCR with HTBI primers, a second-round multiplex PCR was run. One entry per CDR3 protein, called by TCRdb with MiXCR from the multiplex PCR reads. Among 680,000 or so distinct CDR3 sequences listed, around a fifth were seen once. The material sequenced was peripheral blood. These TCRs come from a woman younger than 35 with stable Graves' hyperthyroidism. Some clones in this sample may be carry-over from other donors' samples.

This clonotype was seen repeatedly, ten times or more. This sequence joins TRBV7-2 and TRBJ1-6, with 10 bases lining up with TRBD1. Trimming removed 4 bases from V and 10 bases from J; junction bases left unmatched: 4. CDR3 length equals 14 residues. The germline V gene encodes CDR1 SGHTA and CDR2 FQGNSA. CDR3 protein: CASSSGTGVSPLHF. The CDR3 DNA reads as TGTGCCAGCAGCTCCGGGACAGGGGTGTCACCCCTCCACTTT.

This clonotype was found a few times. This may be a read error, as it is one base from a much larger clone. The J gene is TRBJ1-6, the V gene TRBV6-4; 7 nucleotides agree with TRBD1. This CDR3 has 15 amino acids. Germline lookup yields CDR1 MRHNA and CDR2 SNTAGT. The CDR3 DNA sequence: TGTTCCAGCAGTCGAGCCGGGACAGAAGATTCACCCCTCCACTTT. This translates into CSSSRAGTEDSPLHF.

The chain carries TRBV3-1 and TRBJ1-1; TRBD1 agrees at 8 bases. Germline V lookup: CDR1 LGHDT, CDR2 YNNKEL (reference sequence). The CDR3 contains 14 residues. V lost 2 bases, J lost 4 bases, and 3 bases stayed unmatched. CDR3 loop: CASSQSQGATEAFF. DNA for the CDR3: TGTGCCAGCAGCCAAAGTCAGGGGGCCACTGAAGCTTTCTTT.

This clonotype came up many times. The rearrangement joins TRBV15 to TRBJ2-5; maybe TRBD2 (7 bases). The germline gives CDR1 LNHNV, CDR2 YYDKDF (reference sequence). The ends were cut back, 0 bases at V and 2 bases at J, with 10 bases in the middle. The CDR3 has 15 residues. In nucleotides, the CDR3 is TGTGCCACCAGCAGAGAGGGGAGGGGGCAAGAGACCCAGTACTTC. Its protein is CATSREGRGQETQYF.

The gene calls are TRBV7-9 and TRBJ2-2; D may be TRBD2 (6 bases). Germline V gives CDR1 SEHNR, CDR2 FQNEAQ (reference sequence). This CDR3 spans 15 amino acids. Trimming pared 5 bases from V and 1 base from J, leaving 11 bases between. CDR3 amino acids: CASSGTTRNTGELFF. In DNA form, the CDR3 reads TGTGCCAGCAGCGGAACGACTAGGAACACCGGGGAGCTGTTTTTT.

This clonotype was detected only a few times. J is TRBJ1-5 and V is TRBV7-2; D is possibly TRBD1 (5 bases). The CDR3 covers 14 residues. The germline V gene encodes CDR1 SGHTA and CDR2 FQGNSA. V was shortened by 5 bases and J by 9 bases, with 17 bases between the two germline ends. In DNA, the CDR3 is TGTGCCAGCAGCCAAGGCTGGAGGGGCCTGCCCCAGCATTTT. It yields the protein CASSQGWRGLPQHF. Drawing the rest from reference TRBV7-2 and TRBJ1-5, the complete variable domain is GAGVSQSPSNKVTEKGKDVELRCDPISGHTALYWYRQSLGQGLEFLIYFQGNSAPDKSGLPSDRFSAERTGGSVSTLTIQRTQQEDSAVYLCASSQGWRGLPQHFGDGTRLSIL.

This clonotype was picked up many times. The genes are TRBV7-3 and TRBJ2-5; 7 bases map to TRBD1. V was clipped by 0 bases and J by 2 bases; unmatched bases: 3. Germline CDR1 SGHTA, CDR2 FQGTGA. The CDR3 loop spans 15 amino acids. CDR3 amino acids: CASSLTGTAQETQYF. The CDR3, as DNA: TGTGCCAGCAGCTTAACGGGGACAGCACAAGAGACCCAGTACTTC.

The chain links TRBV11-3 to TRBJ2-7, with 8 bases aligning to TRBD1. V was pared by 5 bases and J by 7 bases, with 10 bases of the junction left unmatched. Germline values: CDR1 SGHNT, CDR2 YENEEA. This CDR3 has 14 residues. Here the CDR3 reads CASSKTGVHTEQYF. CDR3 DNA sequence: TGTGCCAGCAGCAAGACAGGGGTCCATACTGAGCAGTACTTC.

The V call is TRBV20-1, the J call TRBJ2-5; tentatively, D is TRBD1 (8 bases). The CDR3 runs 14 residues. CDR1 DFQATT and CDR2 SNEGSKA come from the germline V gene (reference sequence). V dropped 5 bases and J dropped 4 bases, with 17 bases sitting between them. CDR3 in amino acids: CSARGQGGGETQYF. The CDR3 DNA sequence: TGCAGTGCTCGTGGACAGGGAGGGGGAGAGACCCAGTACTTC.